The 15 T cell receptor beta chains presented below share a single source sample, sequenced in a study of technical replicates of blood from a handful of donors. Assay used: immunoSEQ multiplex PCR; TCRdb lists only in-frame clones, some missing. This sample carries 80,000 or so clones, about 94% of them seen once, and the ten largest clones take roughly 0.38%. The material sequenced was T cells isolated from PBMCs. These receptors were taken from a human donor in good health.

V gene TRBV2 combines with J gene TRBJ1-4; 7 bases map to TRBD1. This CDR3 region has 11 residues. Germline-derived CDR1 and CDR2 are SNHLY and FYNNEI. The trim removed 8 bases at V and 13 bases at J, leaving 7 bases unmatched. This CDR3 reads CASSPGGTLFF. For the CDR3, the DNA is TGTGCCAGCTCTCCAGGGGGAACACTGTTTTTT.

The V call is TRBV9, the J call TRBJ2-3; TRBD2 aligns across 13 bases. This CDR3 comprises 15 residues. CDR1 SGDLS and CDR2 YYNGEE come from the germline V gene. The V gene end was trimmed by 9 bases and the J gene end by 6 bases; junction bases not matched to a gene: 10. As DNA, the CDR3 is TGTGCCACTTCAACTAGCGGGAGGGATGGGGATACGCAGTATTTT. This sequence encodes CATSTSGRDGDTQYF. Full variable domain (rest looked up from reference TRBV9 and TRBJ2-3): DSGVTQTPKHLITATGQRVTLRCSPRSGDLSVYWYQQSLDQGLQFLIQYYNGEERAKGNILERFSAQQFPDLHSELNLSSLELGDSALYFCATSTSGRDGDTQYFGPGTRLTVL.

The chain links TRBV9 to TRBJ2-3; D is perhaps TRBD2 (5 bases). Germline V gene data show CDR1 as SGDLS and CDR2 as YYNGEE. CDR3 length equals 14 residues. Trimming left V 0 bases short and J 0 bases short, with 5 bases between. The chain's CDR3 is CASSVGGSTDTQYF. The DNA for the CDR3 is TGTGCCAGCAGCGTAGGAGGGAGCACAGATACGCAGTATTTT.

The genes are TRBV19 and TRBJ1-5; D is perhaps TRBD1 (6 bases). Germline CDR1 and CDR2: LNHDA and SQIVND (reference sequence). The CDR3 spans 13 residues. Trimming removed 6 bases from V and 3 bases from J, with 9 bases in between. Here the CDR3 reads CASSRTVNQPQHF. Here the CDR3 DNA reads TGTGCCAGTAGCCGGACAGTCAATCAGCCCCAGCATTTT.

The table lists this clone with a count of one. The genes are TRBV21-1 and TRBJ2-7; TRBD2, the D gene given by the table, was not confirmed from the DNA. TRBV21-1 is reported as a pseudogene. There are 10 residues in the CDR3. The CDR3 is CASSLYEQYF. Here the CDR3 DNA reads TGTGCCAGCAGCCTTTACGAGCAGTACTTC.

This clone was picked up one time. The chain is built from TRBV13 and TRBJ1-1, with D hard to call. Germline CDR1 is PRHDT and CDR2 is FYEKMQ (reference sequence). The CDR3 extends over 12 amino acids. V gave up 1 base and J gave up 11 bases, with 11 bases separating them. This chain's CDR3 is CASSLERGSAFF. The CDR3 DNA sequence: TGTGCCAGCAGCTTAGAAAGAGGTTCGGCTTTCTTT.

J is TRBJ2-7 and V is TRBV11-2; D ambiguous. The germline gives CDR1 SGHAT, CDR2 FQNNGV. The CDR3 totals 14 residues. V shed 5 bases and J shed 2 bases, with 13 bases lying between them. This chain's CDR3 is CASSPVGGAYEQYF. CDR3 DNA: TGTGCCAGCAGCCCGGTCGGCGGAGCCTACGAGCAGTACTTC.

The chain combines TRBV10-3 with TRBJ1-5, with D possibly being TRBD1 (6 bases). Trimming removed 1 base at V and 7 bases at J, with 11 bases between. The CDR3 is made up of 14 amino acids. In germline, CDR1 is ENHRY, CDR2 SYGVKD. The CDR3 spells CAISEYRAEQPQHF. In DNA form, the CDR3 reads TGTGCCATCAGTGAGTACAGGGCGGAGCAGCCCCAGCATTTT.

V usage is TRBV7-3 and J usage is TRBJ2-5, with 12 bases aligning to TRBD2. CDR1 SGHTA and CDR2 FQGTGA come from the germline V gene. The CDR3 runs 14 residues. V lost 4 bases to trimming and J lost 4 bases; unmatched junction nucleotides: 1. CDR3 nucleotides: TGTGCCAGCAGCTCGGGACTAGCGGGAGAGACCCAGTACTTC. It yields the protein CASSSGLAGETQYF.

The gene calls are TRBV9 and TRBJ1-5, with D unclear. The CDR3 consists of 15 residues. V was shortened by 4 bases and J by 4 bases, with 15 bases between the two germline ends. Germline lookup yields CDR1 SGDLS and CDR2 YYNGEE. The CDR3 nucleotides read TGTGCCAGCAGCCCCGACGGGGTCATTAATCAGCCCCAGCATTTT. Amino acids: CASSPDGVINQPQHF.

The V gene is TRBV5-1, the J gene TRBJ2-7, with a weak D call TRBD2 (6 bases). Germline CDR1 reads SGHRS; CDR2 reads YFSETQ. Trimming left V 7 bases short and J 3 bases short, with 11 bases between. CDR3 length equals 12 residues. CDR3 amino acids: CASRDGGYEQYF. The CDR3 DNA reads TGCGCCAGCCGGGACGGGGGCTACGAGCAGTACTTC.

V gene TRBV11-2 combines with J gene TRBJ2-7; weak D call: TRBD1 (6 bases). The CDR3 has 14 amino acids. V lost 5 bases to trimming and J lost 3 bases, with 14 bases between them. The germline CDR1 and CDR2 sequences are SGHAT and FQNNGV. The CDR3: CASSQQGFVYEQYF. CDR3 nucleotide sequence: TGTGCCAGCAGCCAACAGGGCTTCGTCTACGAGCAGTACTTC.

CDR3 protein: CASSLRDRTYGYTF. CDR3 bases: TGTGCCAGCAGCTTAAGGGACAGGACCTATGGCTACACCTTC. The rearrangement joins TRBV11-2 to TRBJ1-2; TRBD1 aligns across 8 bases. CDR1 and CDR2 from the germline V gene are SGHAT and FQNNGV. The CDR3 has 14 residues. The trim removed 2 bases at V and 4 bases at J, leaving 3 bases unmatched.

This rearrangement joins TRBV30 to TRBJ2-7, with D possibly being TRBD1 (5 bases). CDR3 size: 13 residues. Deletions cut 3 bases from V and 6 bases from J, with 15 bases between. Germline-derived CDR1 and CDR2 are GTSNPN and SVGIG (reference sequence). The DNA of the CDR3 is TGTGCCTGGAGACAGGAGCTCCTTTCCGAGCAGTACTTC. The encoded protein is CAWRQELLSEQYF.

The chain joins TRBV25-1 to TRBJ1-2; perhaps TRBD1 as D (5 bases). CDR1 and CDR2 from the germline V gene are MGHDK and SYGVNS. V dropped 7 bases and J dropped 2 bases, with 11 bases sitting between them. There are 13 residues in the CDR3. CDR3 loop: CASTLGGNYGYTF. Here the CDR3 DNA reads TGTGCCAGCACTCTTGGGGGGAACTATGGCTACACCTTC.